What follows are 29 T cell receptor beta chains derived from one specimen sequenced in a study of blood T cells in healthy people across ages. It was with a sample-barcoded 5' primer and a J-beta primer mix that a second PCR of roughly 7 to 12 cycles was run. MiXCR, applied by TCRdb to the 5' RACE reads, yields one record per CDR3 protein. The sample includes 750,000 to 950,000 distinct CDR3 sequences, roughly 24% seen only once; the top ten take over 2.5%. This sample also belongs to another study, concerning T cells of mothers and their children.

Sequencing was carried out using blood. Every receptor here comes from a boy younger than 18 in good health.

The CDR3 DNA sequence: TGTGCCAGCAGATACGACAGAGGGAATTCACCCCTCCACTTT. This gives the protein CASRYDRGNSPLHF. The V and J genes are TRBV3-1 and TRBJ1-6; D is possibly TRBD1 (5 bases). V shed 6 bases and J shed 7 bases, with 13 bases lying between them. The CDR3 spans 14 residues. Germline V gene data show CDR1 as LGHDT and CDR2 as YNNKEL (reference sequence).

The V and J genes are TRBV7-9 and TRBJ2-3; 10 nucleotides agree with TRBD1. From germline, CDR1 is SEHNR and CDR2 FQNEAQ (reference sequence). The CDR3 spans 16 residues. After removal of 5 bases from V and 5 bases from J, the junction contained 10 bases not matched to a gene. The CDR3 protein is CASSGTGVTYGDTQYF. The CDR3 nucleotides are TGTGCCAGCAGCGGGACAGGGGTAACTTACGGAGATACGCAGTATTTT. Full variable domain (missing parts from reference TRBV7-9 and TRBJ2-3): DTGVSQNPRHKITKRGQNVTFRCDPISEHNRLYWYRQTLGQGPEFLTYFQNEAQLEKSRLLSDRFSAERPKGSFSTLEIQRTEQGDSAMYLCASSGTGVTYGDTQYFGPGTRLTVL.

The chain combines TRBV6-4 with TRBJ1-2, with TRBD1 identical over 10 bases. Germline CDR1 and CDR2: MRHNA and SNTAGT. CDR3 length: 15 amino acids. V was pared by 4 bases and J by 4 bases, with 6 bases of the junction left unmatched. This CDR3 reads CASSGGTGDPYGYTF. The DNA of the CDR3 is TGTGCCAGCAGTGGAGGGACAGGGGACCCCTATGGCTACACCTTC.

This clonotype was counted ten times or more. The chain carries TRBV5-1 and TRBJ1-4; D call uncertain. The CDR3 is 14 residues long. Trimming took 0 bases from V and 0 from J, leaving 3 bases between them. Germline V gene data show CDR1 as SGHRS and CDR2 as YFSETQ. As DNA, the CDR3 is TGCGCCAGCAGCTTGGGTGCAACTAATGAAAAACTGTTTTTT. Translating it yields CASSLGATNEKLFF.

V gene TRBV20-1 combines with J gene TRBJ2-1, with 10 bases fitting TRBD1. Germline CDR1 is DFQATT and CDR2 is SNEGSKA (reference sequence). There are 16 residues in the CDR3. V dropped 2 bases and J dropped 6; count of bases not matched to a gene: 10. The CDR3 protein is CSARPGTGVLRNEQFF. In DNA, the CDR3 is TGCAGTGCTAGACCCGGGACAGGGGTCCTGCGCAATGAGCAGTTCTTC.

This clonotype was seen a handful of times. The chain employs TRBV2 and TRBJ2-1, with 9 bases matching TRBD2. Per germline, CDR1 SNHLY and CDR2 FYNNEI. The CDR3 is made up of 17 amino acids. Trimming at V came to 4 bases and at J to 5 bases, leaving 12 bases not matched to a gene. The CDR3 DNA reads TGTGCCAGCAGTGGCAGCGGGGGGCCCCCAGGGCACAATGAGCAGTTCTTC. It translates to CASSGSGGPPGHNEQFF.

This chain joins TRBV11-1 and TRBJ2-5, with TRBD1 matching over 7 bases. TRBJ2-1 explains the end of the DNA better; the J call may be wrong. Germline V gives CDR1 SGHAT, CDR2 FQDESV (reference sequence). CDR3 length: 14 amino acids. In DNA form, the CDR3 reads TGTGCCAGCAGCTTCCGGGACAGATACAATGAGCAGTTCTTC. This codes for CASSFRDRYNEQFF.

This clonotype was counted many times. CDR3 in amino acids: CASSSDRLINEKLFF. The CDR3 DNA reads as TGTGCCAGCAGTTCCGATCGACTGATTAATGAAAAACTGTTTTTT. The chain couples TRBV7-9 to TRBJ1-4; D ambiguous. V gave up 6 bases and J gave up 4 bases, with 15 bases separating them. Germline V gives CDR1 SEHNR, CDR2 FQNEAQ (reference sequence). The CDR3 contains 15 residues.

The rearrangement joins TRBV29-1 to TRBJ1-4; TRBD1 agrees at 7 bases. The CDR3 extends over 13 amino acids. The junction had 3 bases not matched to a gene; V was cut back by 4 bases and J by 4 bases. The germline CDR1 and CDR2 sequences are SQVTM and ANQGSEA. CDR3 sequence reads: CSVADRYNEKLFF. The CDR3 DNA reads TGCAGCGTTGCGGACAGGTATAATGAAAAACTGTTTTTT.

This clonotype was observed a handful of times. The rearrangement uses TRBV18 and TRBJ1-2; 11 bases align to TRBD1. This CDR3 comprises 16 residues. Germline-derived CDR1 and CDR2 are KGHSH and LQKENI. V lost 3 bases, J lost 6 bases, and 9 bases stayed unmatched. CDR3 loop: CASSPGGQGANNGYTF. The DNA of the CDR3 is TGTGCCAGCTCACCCGGCGGACAGGGGGCTAATAATGGCTACACCTTC.

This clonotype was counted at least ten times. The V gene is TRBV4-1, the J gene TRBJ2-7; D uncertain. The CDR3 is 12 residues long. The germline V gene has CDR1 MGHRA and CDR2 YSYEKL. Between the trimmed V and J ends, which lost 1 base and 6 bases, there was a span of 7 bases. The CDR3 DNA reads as TGCGCCAGCAGCCAAGGTCTTGGCGAGCAGTACTTC. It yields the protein CASSQGLGEQYF.

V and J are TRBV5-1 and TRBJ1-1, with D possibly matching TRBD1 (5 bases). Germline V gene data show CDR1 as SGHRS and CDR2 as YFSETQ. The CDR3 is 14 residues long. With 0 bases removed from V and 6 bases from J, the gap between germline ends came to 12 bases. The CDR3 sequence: CASSLGAGTAEAFF. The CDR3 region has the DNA TGCGCCAGCAGCTTGGGGGCAGGGACCGCTGAAGCTTTCTTT.

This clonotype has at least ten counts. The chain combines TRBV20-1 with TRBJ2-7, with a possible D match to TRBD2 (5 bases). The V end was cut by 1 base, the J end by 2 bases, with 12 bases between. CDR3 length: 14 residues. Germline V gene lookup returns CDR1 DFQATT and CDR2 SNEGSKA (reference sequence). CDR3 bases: TGCAGTGCTAGAGCCCCCCGGGAACCCTACGAGCAGTACTTC. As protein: CSARAPREPYEQYF.

CDR3 bases: TGCGCCAGCAGCTTGGCTTTAGGTTGGGAGCAGTACTTC. It codes for CASSLALGWEQYF. This sequence joins TRBV5-1 and TRBJ2-7; D ambiguous. The CDR3 loop spans 13 amino acids. Germline V lookup: CDR1 SGHRS, CDR2 YFSETQ. V was trimmed by 0 bases and J by 7 bases, leaving 11 bases between them.

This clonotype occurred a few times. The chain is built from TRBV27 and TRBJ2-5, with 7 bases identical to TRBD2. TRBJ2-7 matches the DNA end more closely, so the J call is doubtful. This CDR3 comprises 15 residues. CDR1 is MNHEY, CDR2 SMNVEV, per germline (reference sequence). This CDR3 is CASSLSGLSGYEQYF. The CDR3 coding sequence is TGTGCCAGCAGTTTATCGGGACTATCGGGCTACGAGCAGTACTTC.

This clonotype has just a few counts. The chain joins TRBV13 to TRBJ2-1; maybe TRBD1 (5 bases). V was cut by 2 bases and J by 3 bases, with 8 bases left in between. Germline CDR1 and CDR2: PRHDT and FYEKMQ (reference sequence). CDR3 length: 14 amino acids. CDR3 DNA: TGTGCCAGCAGCTTATCAACAGGCTACAATGAGCAGTTCTTC. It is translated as CASSLSTGYNEQFF.

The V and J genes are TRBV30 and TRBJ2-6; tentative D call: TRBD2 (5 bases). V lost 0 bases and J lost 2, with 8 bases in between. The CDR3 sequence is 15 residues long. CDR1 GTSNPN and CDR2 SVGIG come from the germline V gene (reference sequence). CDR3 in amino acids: CAWSVTGAGANVLTF. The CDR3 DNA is TGTGCCTGGAGTGTGACCGGGGCTGGGGCCAACGTCCTGACTTTC.

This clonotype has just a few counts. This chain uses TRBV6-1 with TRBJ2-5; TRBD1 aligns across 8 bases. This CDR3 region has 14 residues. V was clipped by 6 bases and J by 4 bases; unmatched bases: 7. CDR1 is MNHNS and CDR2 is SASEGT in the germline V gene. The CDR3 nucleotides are TGTGCCAGCAGGGGAACAGGGGGGTCAGAGACCCAGTACTTC. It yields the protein CASRGTGGSETQYF.

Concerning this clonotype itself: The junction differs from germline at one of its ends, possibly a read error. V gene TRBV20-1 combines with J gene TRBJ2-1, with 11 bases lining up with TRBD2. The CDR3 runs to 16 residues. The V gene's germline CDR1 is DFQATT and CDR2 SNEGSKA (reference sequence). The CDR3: CRARDAASGGYNEQFF. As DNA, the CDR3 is TGCAGAGCTAGAGATGCGGCTAGCGGGGGGTACAATGAGCAGTTCTTC.

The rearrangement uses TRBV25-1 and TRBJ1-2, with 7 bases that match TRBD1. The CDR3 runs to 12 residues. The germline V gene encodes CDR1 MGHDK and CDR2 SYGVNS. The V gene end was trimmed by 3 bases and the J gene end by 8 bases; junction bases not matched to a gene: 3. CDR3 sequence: CASSDWDRGYTF. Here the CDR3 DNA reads TGTGCCAGCAGTGATTGGGACAGAGGCTACACCTTC.

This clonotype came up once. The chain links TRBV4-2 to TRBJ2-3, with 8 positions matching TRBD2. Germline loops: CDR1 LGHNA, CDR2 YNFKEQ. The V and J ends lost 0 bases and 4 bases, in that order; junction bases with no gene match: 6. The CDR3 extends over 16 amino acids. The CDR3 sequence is CASSQEVGGAADTQYF. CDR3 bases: TGTGCCAGCAGCCAAGAGGTCGGGGGGGCAGCAGATACGCAGTATTTT.

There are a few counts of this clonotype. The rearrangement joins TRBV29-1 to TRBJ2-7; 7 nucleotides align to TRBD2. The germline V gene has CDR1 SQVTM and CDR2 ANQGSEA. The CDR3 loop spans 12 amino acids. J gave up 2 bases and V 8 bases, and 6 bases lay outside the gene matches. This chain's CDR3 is CSSGEGAYEQYF. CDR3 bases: TGCAGCTCTGGGGAGGGTGCCTACGAGCAGTACTTC.

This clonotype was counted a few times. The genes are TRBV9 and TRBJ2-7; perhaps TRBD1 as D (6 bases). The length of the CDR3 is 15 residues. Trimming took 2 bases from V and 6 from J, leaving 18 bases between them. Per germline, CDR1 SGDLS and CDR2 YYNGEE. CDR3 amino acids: CASSVHWRQGGEQYF. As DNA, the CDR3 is TGTGCCAGCAGCGTCCATTGGAGGCAAGGGGGCGAGCAGTACTTC.

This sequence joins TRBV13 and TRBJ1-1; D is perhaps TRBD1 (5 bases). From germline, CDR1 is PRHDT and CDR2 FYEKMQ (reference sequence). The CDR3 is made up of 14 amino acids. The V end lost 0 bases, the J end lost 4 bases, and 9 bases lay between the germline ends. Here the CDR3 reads CASSLGTESTEAFF. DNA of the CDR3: TGTGCCAGCAGCTTAGGGACAGAAAGCACTGAAGCTTTCTTT.

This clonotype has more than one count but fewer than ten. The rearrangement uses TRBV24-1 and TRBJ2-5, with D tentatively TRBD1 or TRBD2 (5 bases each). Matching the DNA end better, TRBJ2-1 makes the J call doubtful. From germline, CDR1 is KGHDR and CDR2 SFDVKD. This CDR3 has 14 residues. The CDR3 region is CATRGPPGTNEQFF. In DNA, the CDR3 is TGTGCCACCAGGGGACCTCCGGGCACCAATGAGCAGTTCTTC.

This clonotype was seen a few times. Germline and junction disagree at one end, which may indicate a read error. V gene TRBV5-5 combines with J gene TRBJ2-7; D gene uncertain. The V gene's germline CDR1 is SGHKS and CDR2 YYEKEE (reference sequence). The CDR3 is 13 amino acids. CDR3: CSSSLASKGEQYF. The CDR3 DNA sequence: TGTTCCAGCAGCCTGGCAAGTAAGGGCGAGCAGTACTTC. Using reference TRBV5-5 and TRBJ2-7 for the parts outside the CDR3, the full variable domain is DAGVTQSPTHLIKTRGQQVTLRCSPISGHKSVSWYQQVLGQGPQFIFQYYEKEERGRGNFPDRFSARQFPNYSSELNVNALLLGDSALYLCSSSLASKGEQYFGPGTRLTVT.

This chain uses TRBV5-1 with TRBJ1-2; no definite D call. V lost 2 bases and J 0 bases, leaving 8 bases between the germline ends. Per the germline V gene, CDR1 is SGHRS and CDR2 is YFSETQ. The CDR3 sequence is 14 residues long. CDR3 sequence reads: CASSFMPTNYGYTF. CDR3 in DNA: TGCGCCAGCAGCTTCATGCCTACTAACTATGGCTACACCTTC.

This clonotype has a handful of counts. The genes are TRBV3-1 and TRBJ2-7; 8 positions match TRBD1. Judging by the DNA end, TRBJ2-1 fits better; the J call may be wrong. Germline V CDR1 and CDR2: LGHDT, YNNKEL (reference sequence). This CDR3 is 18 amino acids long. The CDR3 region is CASSQDLSGGVYYNEQFF. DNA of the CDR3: TGTGCCAGCAGCCAAGATTTATCAGGGGGCGTTTACTACAATGAGCAGTTCTTC.

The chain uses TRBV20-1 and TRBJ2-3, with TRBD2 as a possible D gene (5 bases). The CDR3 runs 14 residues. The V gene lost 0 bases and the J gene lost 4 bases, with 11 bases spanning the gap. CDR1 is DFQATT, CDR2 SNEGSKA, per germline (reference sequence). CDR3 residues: CSARDPRGSDTQYF. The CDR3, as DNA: TGCAGTGCTAGAGATCCCCGGGGATCAGATACGCAGTATTTT.